The 32 T cell receptor beta chains given below trace back to one sample, sequenced in a study of response to subunit inactivated influenza vaccine. TCRdb reanalysed the RT-PCR reads using MiXCR and keeps one entry per CDR3 protein. This sample has fewer than 600,000 distinct CDR3 sequences, with less than 7.5% found just once. This material consisted of PBMCs from blood, taken around 25 months after vaccination. These receptor sequences come from a man between 50 and 75 years old who received an inactivated influenza vaccine.

A few counts support this clonotype. The chain is built from TRBV29-1 and TRBJ2-4; 7 bases agree with TRBD1. Per the germline V gene, CDR1 is SQVTM and CDR2 is ANQGSEA. CDR3 length equals 13 residues. V was clipped by 3 bases and J by 7 bases; unmatched bases: 6. The CDR3 region has the DNA TGCAGCGTTGAGGACAGGTTGGGGAACATTCAGTACTTC. Encoded protein: CSVEDRLGNIQYF. The whole variable domain, filled in from reference TRBV29-1 and TRBJ2-4, reads SAVISQKPSRDICQRGTSLTIQCQVDSQVTMMFWYRQQPGQSLTLIATANQGSEATYESGFVIDKFPISRPNLTFSTLTVSNMSPEDSSIYLCSVEDRLGNIQYFGAGTRLSVL.

The V and J genes are TRBV28 and TRBJ2-2; D may match TRBD1 or TRBD2 (5 bases each). V lost 2 bases, J lost 2 bases, and 15 bases lay in between. CDR3 length: 17 amino acids. Germline V gene lookup returns CDR1 MDHEN and CDR2 SYDVKM. In nucleotides, the CDR3 is TGTGCCAGCAGTTTAGAGGGGAACGCAATAAACACCGGGGAGCTGTTTTTT. Its protein is CASSLEGNAINTGELFF.

This clonotype has more than one count but fewer than ten. V gene TRBV6-2 or TRBV6-3 combines with J gene TRBJ1-1; D may be TRBD1 (6 bases). V gave up 4 bases and J gave up 4 bases, with 10 bases separating them. Germline CDR1 reads MNHEY; CDR2 reads SVGEGT. The CDR3 has 13 residues. This CDR3 reads CASSWGRVTEAFF. The DNA for the CDR3 is TGTGCCAGCAGTTGGGGGCGCGTCACTGAAGCTTTCTTT.

The genes are TRBV12-3 or TRBV12-4 and TRBJ1-3; TRBD1 is a possible D gene (5 bases). V was pared by 6 bases and J by 4 bases, with 16 bases between. This CDR3 is 15 amino acids long. In DNA form, the CDR3 reads TGTGCCAGCAGCCCTTTAGAGACAGTGGGAAACACCATATATTTT. It yields the protein CASSPLETVGNTIYF.

This clonotype was observed many times. This sequence joins TRBV7-2 and TRBJ2-1; 8 positions agree with TRBD2. The J segment lost 7 bases and the V segment lost 7 bases, leaving 12 bases of the junction unmatched. The germline gives CDR1 SGHTA, CDR2 FQGNSA. This CDR3 comprises 15 residues. CDR3 region: CASNRAAGERNEQFF. DNA for the CDR3: TGTGCCAGCAACCGGGCAGCGGGAGAGAGGAATGAGCAGTTCTTC.

The chain has TRBV29-1 and TRBJ2-1; 9 positions agree with TRBD2. CDR1 and CDR2 from the germline V gene are SQVTM and ANQGSEA. The CDR3 contains 14 residues. V lost 5 bases and J lost 3; bases outside the gene matches: 5. CDR3 loop: CSVPGTSRYNEQFF. The CDR3, as DNA: TGCAGCGTTCCCGGGACTAGCCGCTACAATGAGCAGTTCTTC.

Worth noting for this clonotype: A much larger clone lies one base from this, so it may be a read error. V is TRBV20-1 and J is TRBJ2-3, with TRBD1 matching over 7 bases. V was pared by 5 bases and J by 7 bases, with 3 bases of the junction left unmatched. CDR1 and CDR2 from the germline V gene are DFQATT and SNEGSKA (reference sequence). The CDR3 is 11 residues long. The CDR3 DNA reads as TGCAGTGCTGACAGGGAACATACGCAGTATTTT. As protein: CSADREHTQYF.

Only a few counts were recorded for this clonotype. This rearrangement joins TRBV3-1 to TRBJ2-1; 9 nucleotides align to TRBD2. Germline lookup yields CDR1 LGHDT and CDR2 YNNKEL (reference sequence). This CDR3 has 16 residues. Losses at the gene ends were 4 bases for V and 3 bases for J; bases not matched to a gene: 7. CDR3: CASSPSTSGRYNEQFF. The DNA of the CDR3 is TGTGCCAGCAGCCCGTCCACTAGCGGGCGCTACAATGAGCAGTTCTTC.

This clonotype was counted between two and nine times. This chain joins TRBV6-5 and TRBJ1-3; D gene unclear. The CDR3 covers 15 residues. The germline V gene has CDR1 MNHEY and CDR2 SVGAGI. The V end lost 5 bases, the J end lost 1 base, and 12 bases lay between the germline ends. The CDR3 region has the DNA TGTGCCAGCAGTATACGAAGTCTGTCTGGAAACACCATATATTTT. Translated, it gives CASSIRSLSGNTIYF.

This clonotype occurred a few times. At one end the junction does not follow the germline gene, possibly because of a read error. The chain has TRBV28 and TRBJ2-3; 10 bases are shared with TRBD2. Germline V lookup: CDR1 MDHEN, CDR2 SYDVKM. The CDR3 runs to 17 residues. This CDR3 reads CASSLLLLAGAPDTQYF. In DNA, the CDR3 is TGTGCGAGCAGTTTATTACTTCTAGCGGGAGCCCCAGATACGCAGTATTTT.

The chain joins TRBV20-1 to TRBJ2-4, with D maybe TRBD2 (6 bases). Per germline, CDR1 DFQATT and CDR2 SNEGSKA (reference sequence). Deletions cut 3 bases from V and 3 bases from J, with 9 bases between. The CDR3 spans 13 residues. The CDR3 nucleotides read TGCAGTGCTAGCGGGAGAGGCAAAAACATTCAGTACTTC. It is translated as CSASGRGKNIQYF.

The chain uses TRBV25-1 and TRBJ1-1; no firm D call. The V end was cut by 5 bases, the J end by 1 base, with 11 bases between. Germline V gives CDR1 MGHDK, CDR2 SYGVNS. The CDR3 is 14 amino acids. CDR3 DNA sequence: TGTGCCAGCAGTACAGAGGGCTCGAACACTGAAGCTTTCTTT. This translates into CASSTEGSNTEAFF.

The chain carries TRBV11-2 and TRBJ2-3; no definite D call. V was pared by 1 base and J by 12 bases, with 11 bases between. The CDR3 consists of 12 residues. Germline CDR1 reads SGHAT; CDR2 reads FQNNGV. As DNA, the CDR3 is TGTGCCAGCAGCTTAGTCCCCAGCGTTCAGTATTTT. Its protein product is CASSLVPSVQYF.

The rearrangement joins TRBV5-5 to TRBJ2-1; D may be TRBD1 or TRBD2 (5 bases each). V shed 4 bases and J shed 5 bases, with 16 bases lying between them. The CDR3 runs to 15 residues. CDR1 is SGHKS, CDR2 YYEKEE, per germline (reference sequence). CDR3 DNA: TGTGCCAGCAGCGGGGGACCCGGTCAAGACAATGAGCAGTTCTTC. Its protein is CASSGGPGQDNEQFF. Full variable domain (rest looked up from reference TRBV5-5 and TRBJ2-1): DAGVTQSPTHLIKTRGQQVTLRCSPISGHKSVSWYQQVLGQGPQFIFQYYEKEERGRGNFPDRFSARQFPNYSSELNVNALLLGDSALYLCASSGGPGQDNEQFFGPGTRLTVL.

The chain carries TRBV5-1 and TRBJ1-4, with a weak D call TRBD1 (6 bases). Germline CDR1 and CDR2: SGHRS and YFSETQ. Trimming pared 2 bases from V and 8 bases from J, leaving 19 bases between. The CDR3 is made up of 16 amino acids. The CDR3 region is CASSFRPGGQGEKLFF. CDR3 bases: TGCGCCAGCAGCTTCCGTCCGGGGGGACAAGGGGAAAAACTGTTTTTT.

In its sample, this clonotype was seen a few times. The CDR3 DNA reads as TGTGCCAGCAGCTTAGCTTATTCCTACGAGCAGTACTTC. It yields the protein CASSLAYSYEQYF. V gene TRBV7-2 combines with J gene TRBJ2-7; D unresolved. The V gene lost 0 bases and the J gene lost 1 base, with 4 bases spanning the gap. This CDR3 is built from 13 residues. The germline CDR1 and CDR2 sequences are SGHTA and FQGNSA.

The chain joins TRBV4-1 to TRBJ2-2, with TRBD1 identical over 8 bases. The J segment lost 3 bases and the V segment lost 0 bases, leaving 3 bases of the junction unmatched. CDR1 is MGHRA, CDR2 YSYEKL, per germline. The CDR3 spans 16 residues. The CDR3 DNA is TGCGCCAGCAGCCAAGAGCGGACAGGGTACACCGGGGAGCTGTTTTTT. Protein product: CASSQERTGYTGELFF.

The chain employs TRBV7-2 and TRBJ2-3; D is unclear. The CDR3 totals 14 residues. Per germline, CDR1 SGHTA and CDR2 FQGNSA. V shed 3 bases and J shed 1 base, with 8 bases lying between them. CDR3 region: CASSFNKGTDTQYF. In DNA, the CDR3 is TGTGCCAGCAGCTTTAATAAGGGCACAGATACGCAGTATTTT.

V and J are TRBV7-8 and TRBJ1-2, with D unresolved. The V and J ends lost 1 base and 3 bases respectively, with 15 bases between them. The CDR3 totals 16 residues. Germline V lookup: CDR1 SGHVS, CDR2 FQNEAQ. The CDR3 DNA reads as TGTGCCAGCAGCTTAGGTGTGGGTCAGCCCTACTATGGCTACACCTTC. Translating gives CASSLGVGQPYYGYTF. Full variable domain (rest looked up from reference TRBV7-8 and TRBJ1-2): GAGVSQSPRYKVAKRGQDVALRCDPISGHVSLFWYQQALGQGPEFLTYFQNEAQLDKSGLPSDRFFAERPEGSVSTLKIQRTQQEDSAVYLCASSLGVGQPYYGYTFGSGTRLTVV.

The chain links TRBV20-1 to TRBJ2-1, with D possibly TRBD2 on 5 matching bases. CDR3 size: 17 residues. The V end was cut by 4 bases, the J end by 4 bases, with 23 bases between. Germline V gives CDR1 DFQATT, CDR2 SNEGSKA (reference sequence). The CDR3 DNA reads as TGCAGTGCTAAGTTGGGTGCGGTGGGAGATTGGTACAATGAGCAGTTCTTC. It yields the protein CSAKLGAVGDWYNEQFF.

This chain joins TRBV10-3 and TRBJ2-1; 12 nucleotides agree with TRBD2. Germline lookup yields CDR1 ENHRY and CDR2 SYGVKD. This CDR3 comprises 15 residues. V lost 6 bases, J lost 10 bases, and 10 bases stayed unmatched. The DNA for the CDR3 is TGTGCCATCAGGGTCCTAGCGGGAGGGCCCTCGGAGCAGTTCTTC. It yields the protein CAIRVLAGGPSEQFF.

The chain links TRBV5-1 to TRBJ1-2; D possibly corresponds to TRBD1 (6 bases). The CDR3 runs 12 residues. V was clipped by 0 bases and J by 8 bases, with 8 bases between them. Germline values: CDR1 SGHRS, CDR2 YFSETQ. This chain's CDR3 is CASSLDREGYTF. In nucleotides, the CDR3 is TGCGCCAGCAGCTTGGACAGGGAGGGCTACACCTTC.

This clonotype has only a few counts. The chain has TRBV10-3 and TRBJ1-2, with unresolved D. The length of the CDR3 is 14 residues. Germline V gene lookup returns CDR1 ENHRY and CDR2 SYGVKD. V shed 6 bases and J shed 8 bases, with 19 bases lying between them. CDR3 amino acids: CAIRADFKGVGYTF. The CDR3 DNA reads TGTGCCATCAGGGCGGACTTTAAGGGAGTAGGCTACACCTTC.

Only a few counts were recorded for this clonotype. The CDR3 DNA reads as TGTGCCAGCAGCTTAGTTCGGGGGGCCAATTTCAATGAGCAGTTCTTC. The encoded protein is CASSLVRGANFNEQFF. The genes are TRBV7-2 and TRBJ2-1; D may be TRBD2 (7 bases). This CDR3 is built from 16 residues. V was shortened by 1 base and J by 6 bases, with 16 bases between the two germline ends. CDR1 is SGHTA and CDR2 is FQGNSA in the germline V gene.

The rearrangement uses TRBV4-2 and TRBJ1-2; D ambiguous. With 4 bases removed from V and 1 base from J, the gap between germline ends came to 19 bases. In germline, CDR1 is LGHNA, CDR2 YNFKEQ. CDR3 length equals 17 residues. CDR3 coding DNA: TGTGCCAGCAGCCGCTTGGGGTCACAACGACTTAACTATGGCTACACCTTC. It translates to CASSRLGSQRLNYGYTF.

This clonotype was seen a few times. The chain combines TRBV6-2 or TRBV6-3 with TRBJ1-2, with 12 bases matching TRBD1. Unmatched junction bases numbered 6, after V lost 5 bases and J lost 2 bases. Germline-derived CDR1 and CDR2 are MNHEY and SVGEGT. The CDR3 is made up of 16 amino acids. The CDR3 sequence: CASSQPGTGGNYGYTF. CDR3 in DNA: TGTGCCAGCAGTCAACCCGGGACAGGGGGCAACTATGGCTACACCTTC.

The chain carries TRBV5-6 and TRBJ2-1; unclear D gene. Per germline, CDR1 SGHDT and CDR2 YYEEEE. This CDR3 spans 16 amino acids. Trimming took 0 bases from V and 0 from J, leaving 10 bases between them. In DNA, the CDR3 is TGTGCCAGCAGCTTGGAAGTCCGAAGCTCCTACAATGAGCAGTTCTTC. Encoded protein: CASSLEVRSSYNEQFF.

The gene calls are TRBV7-9 and TRBJ2-3; 13 bases match TRBD2. J was trimmed by 4 bases and V by 5 bases; bases with no gene match: 9. The CDR3 consists of 17 residues. Germline CDR1 is SEHNR and CDR2 is FQNEAQ (reference sequence). In DNA, the CDR3 is TGTGCCAGCAGCGACCGGACTAGCGGGAGTCCCGCAGATACGCAGTATTTT. Its protein product is CASSDRTSGSPADTQYF. The whole variable domain, filled in from reference TRBV7-9 and TRBJ2-3, reads DTGVSQNPRHKITKRGQNVTFRCDPISEHNRLYWYRQTLGQGPEFLTYFQNEAQLEKSRLLSDRFSAERPKGSFSTLEIQRTEQGDSAMYLCASSDRTSGSPADTQYFGPGTRLTVL.

This clonotype was seen many times. This chain uses TRBV25-1 with TRBJ2-3; D may be TRBD1 or TRBD2 (5 bases each). Germline CDR1 is MGHDK and CDR2 is SYGVNS. This CDR3 is 16 amino acids long. Trimming stripped 3 bases from V and 6 bases from J, with 19 bases between. The chain's CDR3 is CASSDVGATGDDTQYF. The DNA of the CDR3 is TGTGCCAGCAGTGACGTCGGGGCCACCGGGGACGATACGCAGTATTTT.

This clonotype was found many times. The rearrangement joins TRBV2 to TRBJ2-7; D might be TRBD2 (5 bases). Trimming left V 2 bases short and J 3 bases short, with 11 bases between. The CDR3 totals 14 residues. CDR1 SNHLY and CDR2 FYNNEI come from the germline V gene. The CDR3 DNA is TGTGCCAGCAGTGAACGGGGTTTCCTCTACGAGCAGTACTTC. It specifies CASSERGFLYEQYF.

The V and J genes are TRBV5-1 and TRBJ2-2; 7 nucleotides match TRBD2. The V gene's germline CDR1 is SGHRS and CDR2 YFSETQ. The CDR3 contains 15 residues. Trimming removed 2 bases from V and 3 bases from J; junction bases left unmatched: 4. The CDR3 region has the DNA TGCGCCAGCAGCTTTTGGACTAGAGACACCGGGGAGCTGTTTTTT. This translates into CASSFWTRDTGELFF.

The sample holds many counts of this clonotype. The rearrangement uses TRBV28 and TRBJ1-5, with TRBD1 matching 8 bases. This CDR3 has 19 amino acids. J lost 0 bases, V lost 5 bases, and 15 bases had no gene match. Germline V lookup: CDR1 MDHEN, CDR2 SYDVKM. The CDR3 bases are TGTGCCAGCAGTACCGCCATCAGGGGGCCGGCGCGTAGCAATCAGCCCCAGCATTTT. This encodes CASSTAIRGPARSNQPQHF.